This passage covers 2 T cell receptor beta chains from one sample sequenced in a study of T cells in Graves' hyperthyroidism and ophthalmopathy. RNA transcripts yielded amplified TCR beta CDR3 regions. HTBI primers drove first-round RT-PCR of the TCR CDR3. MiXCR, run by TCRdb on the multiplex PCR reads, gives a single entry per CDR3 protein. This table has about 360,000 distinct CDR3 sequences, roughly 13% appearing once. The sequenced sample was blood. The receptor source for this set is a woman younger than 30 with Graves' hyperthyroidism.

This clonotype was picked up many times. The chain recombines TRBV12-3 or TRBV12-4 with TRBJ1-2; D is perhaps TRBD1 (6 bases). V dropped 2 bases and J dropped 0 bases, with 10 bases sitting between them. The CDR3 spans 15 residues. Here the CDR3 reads CASSLTGMPNYGYTF. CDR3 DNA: TGTGCCAGCAGTTTAACAGGGATGCCTAACTATGGCTACACCTTC.

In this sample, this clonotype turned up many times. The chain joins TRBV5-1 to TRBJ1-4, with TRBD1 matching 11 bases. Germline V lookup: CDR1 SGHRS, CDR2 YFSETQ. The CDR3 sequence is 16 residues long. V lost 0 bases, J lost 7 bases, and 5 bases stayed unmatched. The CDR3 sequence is CASSLAVGTGGEKLFF. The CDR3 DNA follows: TGCGCCAGCAGCTTGGCCGTCGGGACAGGGGGTGAAAAACTGTTTTTT.